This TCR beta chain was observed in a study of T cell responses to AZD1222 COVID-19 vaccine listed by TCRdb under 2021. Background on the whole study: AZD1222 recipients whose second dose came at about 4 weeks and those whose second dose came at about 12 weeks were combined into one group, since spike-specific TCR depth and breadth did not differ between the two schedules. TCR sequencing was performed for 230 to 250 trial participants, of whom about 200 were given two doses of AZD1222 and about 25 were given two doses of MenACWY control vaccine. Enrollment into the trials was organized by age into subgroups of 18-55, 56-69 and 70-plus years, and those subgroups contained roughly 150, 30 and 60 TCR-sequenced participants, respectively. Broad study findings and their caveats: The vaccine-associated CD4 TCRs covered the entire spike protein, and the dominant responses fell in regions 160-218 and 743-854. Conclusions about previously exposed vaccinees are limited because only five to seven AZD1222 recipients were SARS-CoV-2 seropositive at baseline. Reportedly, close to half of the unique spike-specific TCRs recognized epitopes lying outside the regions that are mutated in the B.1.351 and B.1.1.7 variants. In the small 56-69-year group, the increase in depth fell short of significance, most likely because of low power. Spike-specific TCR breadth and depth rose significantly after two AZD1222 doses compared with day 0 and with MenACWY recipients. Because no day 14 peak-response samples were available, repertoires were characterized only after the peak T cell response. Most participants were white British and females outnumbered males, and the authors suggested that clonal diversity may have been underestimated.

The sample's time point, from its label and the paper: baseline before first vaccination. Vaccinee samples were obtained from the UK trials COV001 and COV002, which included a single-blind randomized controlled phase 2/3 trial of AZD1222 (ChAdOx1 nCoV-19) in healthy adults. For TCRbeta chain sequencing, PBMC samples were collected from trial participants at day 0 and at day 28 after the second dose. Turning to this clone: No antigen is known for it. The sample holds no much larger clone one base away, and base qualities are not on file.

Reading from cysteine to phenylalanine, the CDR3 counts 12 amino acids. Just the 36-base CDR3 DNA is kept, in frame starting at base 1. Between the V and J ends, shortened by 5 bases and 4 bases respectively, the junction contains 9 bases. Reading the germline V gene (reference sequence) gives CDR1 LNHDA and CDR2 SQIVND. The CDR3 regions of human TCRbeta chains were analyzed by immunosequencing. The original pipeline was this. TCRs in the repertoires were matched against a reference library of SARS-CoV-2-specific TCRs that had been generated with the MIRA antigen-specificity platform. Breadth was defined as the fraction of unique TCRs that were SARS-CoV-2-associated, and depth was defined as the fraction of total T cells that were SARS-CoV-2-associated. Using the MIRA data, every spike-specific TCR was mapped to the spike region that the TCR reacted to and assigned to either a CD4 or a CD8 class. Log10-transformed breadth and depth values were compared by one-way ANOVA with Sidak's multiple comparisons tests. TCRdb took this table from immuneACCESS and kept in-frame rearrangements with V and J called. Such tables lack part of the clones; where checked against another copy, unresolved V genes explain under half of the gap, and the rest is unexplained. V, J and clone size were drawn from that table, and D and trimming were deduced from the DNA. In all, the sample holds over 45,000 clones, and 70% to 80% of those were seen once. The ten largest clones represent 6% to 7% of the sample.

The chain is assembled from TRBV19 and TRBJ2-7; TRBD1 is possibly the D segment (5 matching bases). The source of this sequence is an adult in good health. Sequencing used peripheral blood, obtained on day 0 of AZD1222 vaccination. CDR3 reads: CASSANRYEQYF. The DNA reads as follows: TGTGCCAGTAGTGCGAACAGGTACGAGCAGTACTTC.